This T cell receptor (beta chain) appears in the sequencing data of a study of metastatic and nonmetastatic thyroid tumors. About the study: Repertoire comparison spanned blood and tumor or nodule tissue of malignant and benign thyroid patients.

No patient had received any treatment before thyroid surgery. This clone turned up a few times. Antigen specificity is unknown. TCRdb reprocessed the PCR reads using MiXCR. Of about 7,900 clones in the sample, 26% were seen once. General study points: Malignant thyroid tumors reportedly exceeded benign nodules significantly in TCR beta diversity, with the difference appearing in blood and tumor.

The germline V gene has CDR1 MDHEN and CDR2 SYDVKM. This CDR3 comprises 16 residues. The germline V and J ends were trimmed by 5 bases and 2 bases, with 19 bases remaining between them. What was sequenced was adjacent normal tissue. The TCR originated in a female donor with papillary thyroid cancer or a benign thyroid nodule (not recorded which). Some clones in this sample may be carry-over from other donors' samples. The chain joins TRBV28 to TRBJ2-7, with D perhaps TRBD1 or TRBD2 (5 bases each). The DNA for the CDR3 is TGTGCCAGCAGTCAGCTTTTGGGGACCACCGCCTACGAGCAGTACTTC. This codes for CASSQLLGTTAYEQYF.